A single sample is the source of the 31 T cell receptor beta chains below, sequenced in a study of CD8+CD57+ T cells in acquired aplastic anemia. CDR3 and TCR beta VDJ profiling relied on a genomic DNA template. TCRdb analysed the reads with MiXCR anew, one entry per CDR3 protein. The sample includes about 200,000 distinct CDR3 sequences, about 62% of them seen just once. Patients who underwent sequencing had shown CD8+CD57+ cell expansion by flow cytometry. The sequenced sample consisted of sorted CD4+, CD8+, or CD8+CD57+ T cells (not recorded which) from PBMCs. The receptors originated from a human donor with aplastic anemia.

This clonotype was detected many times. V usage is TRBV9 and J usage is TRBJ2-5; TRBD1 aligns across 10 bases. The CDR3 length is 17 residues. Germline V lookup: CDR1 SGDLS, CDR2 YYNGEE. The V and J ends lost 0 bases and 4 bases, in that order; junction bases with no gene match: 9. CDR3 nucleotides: TGTGCCAGCAGCGTAGGAGACAGGGGGCAGGCATCAGAGACCCAGTACTTC. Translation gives CASSVGDRGQASETQYF.

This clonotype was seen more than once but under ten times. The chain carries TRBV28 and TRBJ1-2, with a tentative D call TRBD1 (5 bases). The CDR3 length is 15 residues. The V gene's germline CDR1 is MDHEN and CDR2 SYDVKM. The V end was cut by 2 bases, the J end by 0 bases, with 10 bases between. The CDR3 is CASSLNEGANYGYTF. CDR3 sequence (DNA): TGTGCCAGCAGTTTAAACGAAGGGGCTAACTATGGCTACACCTTC.

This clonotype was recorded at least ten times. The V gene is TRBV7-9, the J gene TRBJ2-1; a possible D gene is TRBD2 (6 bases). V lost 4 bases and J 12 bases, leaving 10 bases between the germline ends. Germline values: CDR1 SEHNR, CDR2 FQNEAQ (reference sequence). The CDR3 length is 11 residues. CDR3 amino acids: CASSWDWGQFF. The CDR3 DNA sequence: TGTGCCAGCAGCTGGGACTGGGGGCAGTTCTTC. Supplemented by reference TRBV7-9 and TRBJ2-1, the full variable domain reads DTGVSQNPRHKITKRGQNVTFRCDPISEHNRLYWYRQTLGQGPEFLTYFQNEAQLEKSRLLSDRFSAERPKGSFSTLEIQRTEQGDSAMYLCASSWDWGQFFGPGTRLTVL.

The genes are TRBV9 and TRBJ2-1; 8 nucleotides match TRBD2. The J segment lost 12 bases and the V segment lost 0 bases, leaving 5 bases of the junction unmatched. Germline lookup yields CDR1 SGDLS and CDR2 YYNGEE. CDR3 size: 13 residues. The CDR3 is CASSVARAGGQFF. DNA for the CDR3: TGTGCCAGCAGCGTAGCTCGGGCGGGGGGGCAGTTCTTC.

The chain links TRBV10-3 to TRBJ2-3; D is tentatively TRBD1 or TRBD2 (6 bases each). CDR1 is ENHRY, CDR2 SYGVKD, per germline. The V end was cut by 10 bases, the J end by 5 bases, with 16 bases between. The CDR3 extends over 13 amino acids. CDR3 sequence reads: CATRGGHGDTQYF. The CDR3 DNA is TGTGCCACCCGAGGGGGGCATGGAGATACGCAGTATTTT.

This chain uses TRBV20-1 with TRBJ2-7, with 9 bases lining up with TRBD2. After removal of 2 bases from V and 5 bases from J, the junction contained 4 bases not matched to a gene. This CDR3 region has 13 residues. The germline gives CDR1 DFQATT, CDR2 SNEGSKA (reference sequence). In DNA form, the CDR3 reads TGCAGTGCTAGAAAACTAGCGGGCAACGAGCAGTACTTC. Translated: CSARKLAGNEQYF.

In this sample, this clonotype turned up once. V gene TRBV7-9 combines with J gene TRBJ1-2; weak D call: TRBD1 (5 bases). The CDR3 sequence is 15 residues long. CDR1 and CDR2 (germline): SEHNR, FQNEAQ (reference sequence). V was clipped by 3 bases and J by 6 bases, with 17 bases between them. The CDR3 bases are TGTGCCAGCAGCTTTTTGTTGAAACAGGTTGATGGCTACACCTTC. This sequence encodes CASSFLLKQVDGYTF.

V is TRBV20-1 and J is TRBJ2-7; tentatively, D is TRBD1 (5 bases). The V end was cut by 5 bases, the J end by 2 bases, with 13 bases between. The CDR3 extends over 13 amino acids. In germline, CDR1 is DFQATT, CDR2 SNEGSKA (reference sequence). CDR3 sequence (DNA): TGCAGTGCTCCATCCGACAGAACCTACGAGCAGTACTTC. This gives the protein CSAPSDRTYEQYF.

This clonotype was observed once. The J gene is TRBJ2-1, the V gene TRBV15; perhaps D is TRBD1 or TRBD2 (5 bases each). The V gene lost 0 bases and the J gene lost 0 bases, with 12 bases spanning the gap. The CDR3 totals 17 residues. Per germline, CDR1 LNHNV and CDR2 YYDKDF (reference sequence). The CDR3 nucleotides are TGTGCCACCAGCAGAGATCGGGACCTCAGCTCCTACAATGAGCAGTTCTTC. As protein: CATSRDRDLSSYNEQFF.

The CDR3 sequence: CASSLRAGSTGELFF. CDR3 nucleotide sequence: TGTGCCAGCAGCTTAAGGGCAGGGAGCACCGGGGAGCTGTTTTTT. This sequence joins TRBV7-3 and TRBJ2-2; D is possibly TRBD1 or TRBD2 (5 bases each). Germline-derived CDR1 and CDR2 are SGHTA and FQGTGA. This CDR3 is built from 15 residues. The V gene lost 1 base and the J gene lost 4 bases, with 10 bases spanning the gap.

The CDR3 region is CASSATSGGYYNEQFF. In DNA, the CDR3 is TGTGCCAGCAGCGCGACTAGCGGGGGATACTACAATGAGCAGTTCTTC. The chain has TRBV6-1 and TRBJ2-1, with TRBD2 identical over 12 bases. Germline-derived CDR1 and CDR2 are MNHNS and SASEGT. Trimming cost V 6 bases and J 3 bases; bases outside gene matches: 6. The CDR3 sequence is 16 residues long.

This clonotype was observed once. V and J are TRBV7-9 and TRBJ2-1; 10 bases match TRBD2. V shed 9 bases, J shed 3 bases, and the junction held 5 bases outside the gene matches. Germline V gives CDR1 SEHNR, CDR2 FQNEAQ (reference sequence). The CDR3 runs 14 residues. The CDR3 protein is CASSSGGLYNEQFF. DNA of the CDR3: TGTGCCAGTAGTAGCGGGGGGCTCTACAATGAGCAGTTCTTC.

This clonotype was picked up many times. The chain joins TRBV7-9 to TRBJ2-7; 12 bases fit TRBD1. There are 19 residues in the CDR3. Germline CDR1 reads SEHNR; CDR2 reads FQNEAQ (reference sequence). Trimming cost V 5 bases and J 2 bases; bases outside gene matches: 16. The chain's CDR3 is CASSPSSGTGGLSPYEQYF. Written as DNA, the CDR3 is TGTGCCAGCAGCCCATCGTCAGGGACAGGGGGCCTAAGTCCCTACGAGCAGTACTTC.

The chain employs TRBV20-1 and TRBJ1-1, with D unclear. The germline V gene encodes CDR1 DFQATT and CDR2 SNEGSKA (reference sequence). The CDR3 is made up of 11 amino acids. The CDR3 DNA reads TGCAGCACTGACGGTAACACTGAAGCTTTCTTT. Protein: CSTDGNTEAFF.

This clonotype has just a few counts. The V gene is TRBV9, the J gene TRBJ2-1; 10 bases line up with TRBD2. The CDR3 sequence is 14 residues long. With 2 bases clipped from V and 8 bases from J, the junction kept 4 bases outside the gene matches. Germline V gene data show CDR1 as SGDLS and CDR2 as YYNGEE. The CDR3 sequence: CASSVGTSVHEQFF. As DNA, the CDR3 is TGTGCCAGCAGCGTGGGGACTAGCGTCCATGAGCAGTTCTTC.

This CDR3 is CASKGPGTLFGYTF. The CDR3 DNA reads as TGTGCCAGCAAGGGGCCCGGGACACTTTTTGGCTACACCTTC. This chain connects TRBV2 to TRBJ1-2, with D possibly matching TRBD1 (6 bases). Trimming removed 7 bases from V and 7 bases from J, with 19 bases in between. CDR1 SNHLY and CDR2 FYNNEI come from the germline V gene. The CDR3 spans 14 residues. Together with reference TRBV2 and TRBJ1-2, the CDR3 gives the full variable domain: EPEVTQTPSHQVTQMGQEVILRCVPISNHLYFYWYRQILGQKVEFLVSFYNNEISEKSEIFDDQFSVERPDGSNFTLKIRSTKLEDSAMYFCASKGPGTLFGYTFGSGTRLTVV.

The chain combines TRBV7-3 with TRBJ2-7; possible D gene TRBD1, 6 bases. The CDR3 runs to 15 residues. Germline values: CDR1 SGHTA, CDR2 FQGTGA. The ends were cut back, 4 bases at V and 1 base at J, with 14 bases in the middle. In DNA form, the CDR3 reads TGTGCCAGCAGCTCCCCGGGACAAGGTTCCTACGAGCAGTACTTC. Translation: CASSSPGQGSYEQYF.

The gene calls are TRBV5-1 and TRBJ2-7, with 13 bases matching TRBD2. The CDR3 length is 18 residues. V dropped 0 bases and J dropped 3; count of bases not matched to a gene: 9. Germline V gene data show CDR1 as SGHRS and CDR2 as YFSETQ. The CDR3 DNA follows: TGCGCCAGCAGCTTGGGACTAGCGGGGGGTATTCTAAGCTACGAGCAGTACTTC. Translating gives CASSLGLAGGILSYEQYF.

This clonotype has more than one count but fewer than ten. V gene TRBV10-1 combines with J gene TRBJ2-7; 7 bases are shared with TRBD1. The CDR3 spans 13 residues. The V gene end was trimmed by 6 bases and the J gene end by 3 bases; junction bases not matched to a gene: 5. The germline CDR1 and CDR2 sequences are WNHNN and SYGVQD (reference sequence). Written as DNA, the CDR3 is TGCGCCAGCAGAGGGGACAGCAGCTACGAGCAGTACTTC. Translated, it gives CASRGDSSYEQYF.

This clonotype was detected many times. The CDR3 coding sequence is TGTGCCACCCCAGGGGCAGGGGGTGAAGCTTTCTTT. Translation gives CATPGAGGEAFF. The chain uses TRBV6-1 and TRBJ1-1, with 7 bases fitting TRBD1. The CDR3 length is 12 residues. J gave up 7 bases and V 10 bases, and 9 bases lay outside the gene matches. Per the germline V gene, CDR1 is MNHNS and CDR2 is SASEGT.

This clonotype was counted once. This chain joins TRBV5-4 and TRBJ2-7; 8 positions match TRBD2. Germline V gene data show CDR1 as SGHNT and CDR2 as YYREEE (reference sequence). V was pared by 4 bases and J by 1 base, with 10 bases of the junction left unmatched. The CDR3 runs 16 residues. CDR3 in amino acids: CASSQDYAGGSYEQYF. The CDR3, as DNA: TGTGCCAGCAGCCAAGATTACGCGGGGGGATCCTACGAGCAGTACTTC.

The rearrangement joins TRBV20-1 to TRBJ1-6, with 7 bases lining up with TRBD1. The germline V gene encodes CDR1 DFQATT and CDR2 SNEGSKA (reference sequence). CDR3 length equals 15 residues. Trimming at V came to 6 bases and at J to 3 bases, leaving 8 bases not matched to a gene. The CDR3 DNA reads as TGCAGTGCCGCCGGGACAGCCGTCTATAATTCACCCCTCCACTTT. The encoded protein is CSAAGTAVYNSPLHF.

The DNA for the CDR3 is TGTGCCAGCAGTGCAAGCCAGCGGGACTACGAGCAGTACTTC. It specifies CASSASQRDYEQYF. V gene TRBV6-5 combines with J gene TRBJ2-7, with 7 bases matching TRBD2. CDR1 is MNHEY, CDR2 SVGAGI, per germline. The CDR3 has 14 residues. V was pared by 5 bases and J by 3 bases, with 7 bases of the junction left unmatched.

CDR3 nucleotide sequence: TGTGCCAGCAGTTCGCTAACGACTAGCACAGATACGCAGTATTTT. It yields the protein CASSSLTTSTDTQYF. V and J are TRBV2 and TRBJ2-3; no firm D call. This CDR3 contains 15 residues. The V and J ends lost 5 bases and 0 bases respectively, with 12 bases between them. Germline CDR1 SNHLY, CDR2 FYNNEI.

The CDR3 is CASSQDRFLQLSTDTQYF. The CDR3 DNA is TGTGCCAGCAGCCAGGATCGGTTCCTACAACTTAGCACAGATACGCAGTATTTT. The chain combines TRBV2 with TRBJ2-3; D gene uncertain. Per the germline V gene, CDR1 is SNHLY and CDR2 is FYNNEI. The CDR3 consists of 18 residues. Deletions cut 6 bases from V and 0 bases from J, with 22 bases between.

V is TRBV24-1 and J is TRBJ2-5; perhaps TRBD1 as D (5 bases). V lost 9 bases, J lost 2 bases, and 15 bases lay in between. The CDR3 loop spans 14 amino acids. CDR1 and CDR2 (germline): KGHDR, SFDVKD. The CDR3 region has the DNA TGTGCCACCTGTTGCACAGGAGCTCAAGAGACCCAGTACTTC. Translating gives CATCCTGAQETQYF.

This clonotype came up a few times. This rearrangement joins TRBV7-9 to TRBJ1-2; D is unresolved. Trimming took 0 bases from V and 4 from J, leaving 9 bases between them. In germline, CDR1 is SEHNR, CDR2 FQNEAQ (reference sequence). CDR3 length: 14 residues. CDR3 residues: CASSLANGLYGYTF. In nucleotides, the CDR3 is TGTGCCAGCAGCTTAGCAAACGGCCTCTATGGCTACACCTTC.

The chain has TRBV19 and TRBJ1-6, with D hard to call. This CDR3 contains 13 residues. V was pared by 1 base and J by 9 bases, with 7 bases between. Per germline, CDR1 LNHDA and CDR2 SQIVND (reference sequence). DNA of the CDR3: TGTGCCAGTAGTATAGGGCCGGGTTCACCCCTCCACTTT. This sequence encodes CASSIGPGSPLHF.

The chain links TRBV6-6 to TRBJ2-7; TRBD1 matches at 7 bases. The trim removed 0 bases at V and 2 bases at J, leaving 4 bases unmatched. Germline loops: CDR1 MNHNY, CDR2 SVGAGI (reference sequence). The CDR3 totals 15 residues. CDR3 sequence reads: CASSYSTGNTYEQYF. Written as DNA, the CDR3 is TGTGCCAGCAGTTACTCGACAGGGAATACCTACGAGCAGTACTTC.

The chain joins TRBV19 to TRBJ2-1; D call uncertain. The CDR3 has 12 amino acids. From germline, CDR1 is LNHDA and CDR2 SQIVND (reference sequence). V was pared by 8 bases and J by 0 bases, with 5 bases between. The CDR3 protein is CASLGSYNEQFF. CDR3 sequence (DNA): TGTGCCAGTCTAGGCTCCTACAATGAGCAGTTCTTC.

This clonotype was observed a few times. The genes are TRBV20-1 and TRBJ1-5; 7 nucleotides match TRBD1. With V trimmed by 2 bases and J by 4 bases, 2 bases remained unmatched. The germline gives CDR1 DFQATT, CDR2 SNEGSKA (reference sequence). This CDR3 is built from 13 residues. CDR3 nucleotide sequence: TGCAGTGCTAGACCGGACAGGAATCAGCCCCAGCATTTT. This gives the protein CSARPDRNQPQHF.